This T cell receptor beta chain originates from a study of T cell repertoires in cytomegalovirus infection. The overall study: Based on public TCR beta signatures, there were indications of CMV infection and of a matching HLA type.

This clonotype was counted only a few times. Its target is not known. TCRdb reprocessed the reads with MiXCR, giving one entry per CDR3 protein. This sample carries approximately 750,000 distinct CDR3 sequences, roughly 36% of them seen once, and the ten largest clones take around 3%. The ends were cut back, 4 bases at V and 4 bases at J, with 15 bases in the middle. Per the germline V gene, CDR1 is LNHDA and CDR2 is SQIVND (reference sequence). The CDR3 length is 15 residues. The study, taken as a whole, reports: It was HLA-C-restricted CMV-specific TCR beta clonotypes that dominated the response ex vivo. People with CMV and the relevant HLA were identified by cumulative public TCR beta family frequency.

Specimen: PBMCs. The clonotype comes from a human donor in good health (CMV status not recorded). Some clones in this sample may be carry-over from other donors' samples. This chain links TRBV19 with TRBJ2-3; D may match TRBD1 or TRBD2 (6 bases each). CDR3 region: CASSTTGAGSDTQYF. The CDR3 bases are TGTGCCAGTAGTACGACGGGGGCCGGGTCAGATACGCAGTATTTT.